This passage covers 2 T cell receptor beta chains from one sample sequenced in a study of blood T cells in healthy people across ages. Through a sample-barcoded 5' primer and a J-beta primer mix, a second PCR was run for roughly 6 to 11 cycles. TCRdb called the 5' RACE reads again in MiXCR, with one record for every CDR3 protein. Here the sample spans about 1.8 million distinct CDR3 sequences, around 50% being singletons. Sequenced input: blood. Receptors originate from a woman between 40 and 55 years old in good health.

The J gene is TRBJ2-5, the V gene TRBV7-2; perhaps TRBD1 as D (6 bases). Per germline, CDR1 SGHTA and CDR2 FQGNSA. This CDR3 is 16 amino acids long. V was shortened by 2 bases and J by 11 bases, with 24 bases between the two germline ends. CDR3 DNA: TGTGCCAGCAGCTTAAATGGACAGACAAAGTACAATGAGCAGTACTTC. Translating it yields CASSLNGQTKYNEQYF.

The gene calls are TRBV20-1 and TRBJ1-1, with D hard to call. V lost 7 bases to trimming and J lost 3 bases, with 6 bases between them. The CDR3 runs to 10 residues. Germline V gene lookup returns CDR1 DFQATT and CDR2 SNEGSKA (reference sequence). The CDR3 is CSVRYTEAFF. The CDR3 nucleotides are TGCAGTGTACGGTACACTGAAGCTTTCTTT.